Following are 27 T cell receptor beta chains from one sample sequenced in a study of control samples from healthy donors and cancer patients. Only in-frame clones appear in the TCRdb table, and some are missing; sequencing was by immunoSEQ multiplex PCR. There are some 140,000 clones in the sample; approximately 91% occur only once, and approximately 9% lies in the top ten. What was sequenced was blood. All receptors derive from a woman aged 25 to 39 in good health.

V usage is TRBV18 and J usage is TRBJ2-7, with D unclear. The CDR3 consists of 14 residues. Germline V lookup: CDR1 KGHSH, CDR2 LQKENI. Trimming removed 3 bases from V and 3 bases from J, with 12 bases in between. The CDR3 DNA reads as TGTGCCAGCTCACCCCCATCCTCGTTCTACGAGCAGTACTTC. Protein: CASSPPSSFYEQYF.

This clone was seen once. J is TRBJ1-1 and V is TRBV6-5; no clear D gene. This CDR3 is 14 amino acids long. CDR1 and CDR2 (germline): MNHEY, SVGAGI. With 1 base removed from V and 10 bases from J, the gap between germline ends came to 16 bases. DNA for the CDR3: TGTGCCAGCAGTTACTACCGGCTGGGTCGGGGAGCTTTCTTT. This encodes CASSYYRLGRGAFF.

This clone showed up just a few times. CDR3 residues: CASSPQRERVGTTEAFF. In DNA form, the CDR3 reads TGTGCCAGCAGTCCCCAGCGTGAGAGGGTTGGTACCACTGAAGCTTTCTTT. The chain recombines TRBV3-1 (or the pseudogene TRBV3-2) with TRBJ1-1; no clear D. The length of the CDR3 is 17 residues. Germline V gene sequence: CDR1 LGHDT, CDR2 YNNKEL (reference sequence). Deletions cut 6 bases from V and 4 bases from J, with 24 bases between.

The genes are TRBV5-1 and TRBJ2-7; 8 bases line up with TRBD1. This CDR3 contains 13 residues. V dropped 4 bases and J dropped 5; count of bases not matched to a gene: 5. Germline CDR1 reads SGHRS; CDR2 reads YFSETQ. For the CDR3, the DNA is TGCGCCAGCAGCGTACCAGGGGGCGACGAGCAGTACTTC. Translation gives CASSVPGGDEQYF.

The chain employs TRBV9 and TRBJ2-7; D may be TRBD1 (5 bases). CDR3 size: 14 residues. V lost 0 bases, J lost 5 bases, and 12 bases lay in between. Germline V gene data show CDR1 as SGDLS and CDR2 as YYNGEE. The CDR3 bases are TGTGCCAGCAGCGTAGAGGCAGGGATTAACGAGCAGTACTTC. It is translated as CASSVEAGINEQYF.

The chain uses TRBV19 and TRBJ2-7; the match to TRBD2 covers 9 bases. The CDR3 extends over 15 amino acids. Trimming removed 3 bases from V and 4 bases from J; junction bases left unmatched: 7. Germline values: CDR1 LNHDA, CDR2 SQIVND (reference sequence). CDR3 sequence: CASSIQAGGRYEQYF. The CDR3 nucleotides read TGTGCCAGTAGTATTCAGGCGGGAGGGCGTTACGAGCAGTACTTC.

The chain employs TRBV3-1 (or the pseudogene TRBV3-2) and TRBJ1-5; D may be TRBD1 (6 bases). Germline assignment: CDR1 LGHDT and CDR2 YNNKEL (reference sequence). The CDR3 sequence is 15 residues long. V gave up 0 bases and J gave up 5 bases, with 11 bases separating them. CDR3 sequence: CASSQEQGPDQPQHF. DNA for the CDR3: TGTGCCAGCAGCCAAGAACAGGGACCGGATCAGCCCCAGCATTTT.

The chain uses TRBV6-5 and TRBJ1-6; 8 nucleotides line up with TRBD1. This CDR3 has 14 amino acids. V shed 8 bases, J shed 4 bases, and the junction held 4 bases outside the gene matches. Per germline, CDR1 MNHEY and CDR2 SVGAGI. The CDR3 bases are TGTGCCAGCGTCCGGGACAGGTATAATTCACCCCTCCACTTT. It translates to CASVRDRYNSPLHF.

The rearrangement uses TRBV6-1 and TRBJ2-1; TRBD2 matches 16 bases. CDR3 length equals 17 residues. Germline CDR1 and CDR2: MNHNS and SASEGT. V lost 3 bases to trimming and J lost 6 bases; unmatched junction nucleotides: 5. The CDR3 region is CASSDGTSGRAGNEQFF. CDR3 sequence (DNA): TGTGCCAGCAGTGATGGGACTAGCGGGAGGGCCGGCAATGAGCAGTTCTTC.

J is TRBJ1-2 and V is TRBV6-5; D is ambiguous. Germline lookup yields CDR1 MNHEY and CDR2 SVGAGI. CDR3 length: 13 residues. The V end lost 6 bases, the J end lost 4 bases, and 12 bases lay between the germline ends. The CDR3 reads CASSPGLRYGYTF. CDR3 in DNA: TGTGCCAGCAGCCCCGGTCTGCGCTATGGCTACACCTTC.

The CDR3 sequence is CASSSGTSRIEQYF. The CDR3 nucleotides read TGTGCCAGCAGCTCAGGGACTAGCCGCATCGAGCAGTACTTC. The chain uses TRBV7-2 and TRBJ2-7, with 9 bases identical to TRBD2. V was clipped by 4 bases and J by 6 bases; unmatched bases: 7. CDR1 is SGHTA and CDR2 is FQGNSA in the germline V gene. The CDR3 totals 14 residues.

The chain employs TRBV29-1 and TRBJ2-2; tentative D call: TRBD2 (5 bases). The CDR3 totals 13 residues. The ends were cut back, 4 bases at V and 6 bases at J, with 12 bases in the middle. The germline V gene encodes CDR1 SQVTM and CDR2 ANQGSEA. The CDR3 here is CSVGLGGAGELFF. The CDR3 bases are TGCAGCGTTGGTTTAGGAGGCGCCGGGGAGCTGTTTTTT.

The V call is TRBV12-5, the J call TRBJ1-1; D uncertain. The V end was cut by 1 base, the J end by 1 base, with 1 base between. Looked up from germline, CDR1 is LGHNT and CDR2 is FRNRAP. The CDR3 length is 12 residues. CDR3 sequence reads: CASGLANTEAFF. The CDR3 nucleotides are TGTGCTAGTGGTTTGGCGAACACTGAAGCTTTCTTT.

CDR3 in DNA: TGCGCCAGCAGCGTCGACAGGGCCGCCTATAATTCACCCCTCCACTTT. Translation gives CASSVDRAAYNSPLHF. The gene calls are TRBV5-1 and TRBJ1-6; TRBD1 matches at 7 bases. The CDR3 is 16 residues long. Germline values: CDR1 SGHRS, CDR2 YFSETQ. The V segment lost 4 bases and the J segment 2 bases; nucleotides outside the gene matches: 6.

This chain uses TRBV5-1 with TRBJ1-1, with 7 bases that match TRBD1. V lost 8 bases to trimming and J lost 6 bases; unmatched junction nucleotides: 13. The germline CDR1 and CDR2 sequences are SGHRS and YFSETQ. The length of the CDR3 is 14 residues. CDR3 in amino acids: CASAQGSRLAEAFF. The DNA of the CDR3 is TGCGCCAGTGCACAGGGGAGCCGTTTGGCTGAAGCTTTCTTT.

V and J are TRBV6-5 and TRBJ2-5, with TRBD1 as a possible D gene (5 bases). Trimming removed 5 bases from V and 5 bases from J, with 9 bases in between. The length of the CDR3 is 12 residues. CDR1 MNHEY and CDR2 SVGAGI come from the germline V gene. The CDR3 DNA is TGTGCCAGCAGTCGACAGTCCGAGACCCAGTACTTC. Its translation is CASSRQSETQYF.

V and J are TRBV25-1 and TRBJ1-5, with no clear D. Germline assignment: CDR1 MGHDK and CDR2 SYGVNS. V was cut by 3 bases and J by 5 bases, with 11 bases left in between. The CDR3 length is 14 residues. CDR3 nucleotides: TGTGCCAGCAGTGACTGGGCTACGGATCAGCCCCAGCATTTT. Translated: CASSDWATDQPQHF.

V gene TRBV6-2 or TRBV6-3 combines with J gene TRBJ2-7; unclear D gene. Trimming shortened V by 4 bases and J by 4 bases, and 14 bases separated the two germline ends. Per germline, CDR1 MNHEY and CDR2 SVGEGT. The CDR3 runs to 14 residues. The CDR3 sequence: CASSSDLVPYEQYF. The DNA for the CDR3 is TGTGCCAGCAGTTCTGATCTAGTCCCTTACGAGCAGTACTTC.

This clone occurred once. The chain recombines TRBV4-1 with TRBJ2-5; the D is unclear. The germline V and J ends were trimmed by 1 base and 1 base, with 13 bases remaining between them. Germline CDR1 MGHRA, CDR2 YSYEKL. The CDR3 spans 16 residues. CDR3 coding DNA: TGCGCCAGCAGCCAAGCCCCCGGTAGGAGCCAAGAGACCCAGTACTTC. Residues: CASSQAPGRSQETQYF.

The V call is TRBV28, the J call TRBJ1-1, with D unclear. The CDR3 has 13 amino acids. V shed 11 bases and J shed 1 base, with 14 bases lying between them. The germline V gene encodes CDR1 MDHEN and CDR2 SYDVKM. CDR3 region: CAADVQPNTEAFF. CDR3 DNA sequence: TGTGCCGCCGACGTACAGCCGAACACTGAAGCTTTCTTT. Filled out from reference TRBV28 and TRBJ1-1, the complete variable domain reads DVKVTQSSRYLVKRTGEKVFLECVQDMDHENMFWYRQDPGLGLRLIYFSYDVKMKEKGDIPEGYSVSREKKERFSLILESASTNQTSMYLCAADVQPNTEAFFGQGTRLTVV.

The chain combines TRBV10-2 with TRBJ1-2; 7 bases align to TRBD1. J was trimmed by 5 bases and V by 2 bases; bases with no gene match: 8. This CDR3 has 15 amino acids. The germline V gene has CDR1 WSHSY and CDR2 SAAADI. CDR3: CASSERTGQEYGYTF. The CDR3 DNA reads as TGCGCCAGCAGTGAGAGGACCGGACAGGAATATGGCTACACCTTC.

This sequence joins TRBV30 and TRBJ2-5, with 7 bases aligning to TRBD1. Trimming removed 2 bases from V and 7 bases from J; junction bases left unmatched: 19. CDR1 is GTSNPN, CDR2 SVGIG, per germline (reference sequence). There are 17 residues in the CDR3. The CDR3 DNA reads as TGTGCCTGGAGTCGGACAGGCCTCTGGGGTGTAAAGGGGACCCAGTACTTC. It translates to CAWSRTGLWGVKGTQYF.

Remarks on this clone: Other DNA sequences in this sample translate to the same CDR3. The rearrangement uses TRBV19 and TRBJ2-7, with D possibly TRBD2 on 5 matching bases. Trimming shortened V by 4 bases and J by 2 bases, and 12 bases separated the two germline ends. CDR1 is LNHDA and CDR2 is SQIVND in the germline V gene (reference sequence). This CDR3 is built from 14 residues. The CDR3 DNA reads as TGTGCCAGTAGTAGAGGGCTAGGGACCTACGAGCAGTACTTC. It translates to CASSRGLGTYEQYF.

The chain recombines TRBV27 with TRBJ2-3; 10 nucleotides align to TRBD2. The CDR3 length is 16 residues. Germline V CDR1 and CDR2: MNHEY, SMNVEV (reference sequence). Trimming at V came to 6 bases and at J to 7 bases, leaving 13 bases not matched to a gene. The CDR3 sequence: CASRGLLLAGGNTQYF. CDR3 coding DNA: TGTGCCAGCAGGGGTTTATTGTTAGCGGGAGGTAATACGCAGTATTTT.

The genes are TRBV6-6 and TRBJ1-5; TRBD1 matches 9 bases. Germline V CDR1 and CDR2: MNHNY, SVGAGI (reference sequence). The V gene end was trimmed by 6 bases and the J gene end by 2 bases; junction bases not matched to a gene: 5. The CDR3 sequence is 15 residues long. The CDR3 region has the DNA TGTGCCAGCAGAGGACAGGGGCAAGGCAATCAGCCCCAGCATTTT. Its translation: CASRGQGQGNQPQHF.

The chain joins TRBV7-9 to TRBJ2-7, with 8 bases aligning to TRBD1. The trim removed 1 base at V and 5 bases at J, leaving 7 bases unmatched. The CDR3 consists of 15 residues. CDR1 is SEHNR and CDR2 is FQNEAQ in the germline V gene (reference sequence). CDR3 sequence reads: CASSLGQGARNEQYF. The DNA of the CDR3 is TGTGCCAGCAGCTTAGGTCAGGGGGCGCGCAACGAGCAGTACTTC.

CDR3: CASSGRLTSGNEQFF. The CDR3 coding sequence is TGTGCCAGCAGCGGACGACTAACTAGCGGCAATGAGCAGTTCTTC. J is TRBJ2-1 and V is TRBV3-1 (or the pseudogene TRBV3-2), with 8 bases fitting TRBD2. The CDR3 covers 15 residues. CDR1 is LGHDT and CDR2 is YNNKEL in the germline V gene (reference sequence). V trimming: 5 bases; J trimming: 6 bases; junction bases outside the gene matches: 9.